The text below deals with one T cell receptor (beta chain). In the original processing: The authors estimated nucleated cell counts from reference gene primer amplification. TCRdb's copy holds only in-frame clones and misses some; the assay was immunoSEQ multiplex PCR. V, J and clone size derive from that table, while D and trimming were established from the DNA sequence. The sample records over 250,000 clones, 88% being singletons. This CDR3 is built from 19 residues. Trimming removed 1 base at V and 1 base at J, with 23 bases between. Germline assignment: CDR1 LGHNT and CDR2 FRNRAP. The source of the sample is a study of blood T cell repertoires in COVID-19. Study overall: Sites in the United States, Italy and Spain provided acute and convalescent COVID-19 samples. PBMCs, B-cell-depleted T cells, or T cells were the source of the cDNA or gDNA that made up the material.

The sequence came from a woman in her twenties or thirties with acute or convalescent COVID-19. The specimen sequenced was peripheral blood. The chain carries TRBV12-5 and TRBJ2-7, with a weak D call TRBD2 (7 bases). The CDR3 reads CASGLAPLGGGPGSYEQYF. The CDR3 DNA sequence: TGTGCTAGTGGTTTGGCACCCTTAGGGGGAGGGCCTGGGTCCTACGAGCAGTACTTC.